A single sample gave rise to the 20 T cell receptor beta chains below, sequenced in a study of shared clonotypes between healthy human individuals (dated by TCRdb to about 2020). CD8 naive samples were obtained by positive selection for CCR7 among CD45RO-negative cells, yielding a CD45RA+CCR7+ population from which TemRA cells were excluded. The method behind the library was the immunoSEQ multiplex PCR assay. The immuneACCESS repertoire file appears here via TCRdb, limited to in-frame rearrangements. These files lack a portion of the clones; in checked studies, under half of the deficit traces to unresolved V genes, and the cause of the others is not known. The sample profile shows about 600,000 clones; nearly 97% of them were found once. Roughly 0.1% of the sample is taken by the ten largest. Material for sequencing was naive CD8+ T cells sorted from blood. The cell subset or site label, as the study defines it: CD45RA+CCR7+. These receptors all come from a woman aged 30 to 39 in good health.

The V gene is TRBV9, the J gene TRBJ2-7, with D possibly TRBD2 on 6 matching bases. Trimming stripped 0 bases from V and 3 bases from J, with 10 bases between. This CDR3 region has 14 residues. Looked up from germline, CDR1 is SGDLS and CDR2 is YYNGEE. This CDR3 reads CASSVGGTDYEQYF. The CDR3 DNA is TGTGCCAGCAGCGTAGGAGGGACTGACTACGAGCAGTACTTC. Complete variable domain (other parts from reference TRBV9 and TRBJ2-7): DSGVTQTPKHLITATGQRVTLRCSPRSGDLSVYWYQQSLDQGLQFLIQYYNGEERAKGNILERFSAQQFPDLHSELNLSSLELGDSALYFCASSVGGTDYEQYFGPGTRLTVT.

The gene calls are TRBV27 and TRBJ2-1; no clear D gene. Between the trimmed V and J ends, which lost 5 bases and 10 bases, there was a span of 18 bases. Germline loops: CDR1 MNHEY, CDR2 SMNVEV (reference sequence). CDR3 length equals 14 residues. The CDR3 region has the DNA TGTGCCAGCAGTGTACAGCCCCAAGGCGCGGAGCAGTTCTTC. It yields the protein CASSVQPQGAEQFF.

This chain uses TRBV19 with TRBJ1-1; D not resolved. Trimming cost V 3 bases and J 3 bases, with 14 bases left between them. The length of the CDR3 is 15 residues. Germline CDR1 LNHDA, CDR2 SQIVND (reference sequence). In DNA form, the CDR3 reads TGTGCCAGTAGTATTCGCCCGACGGCGCACACTGAAGCTTTCTTT. It codes for CASSIRPTAHTEAFF. The full variable domain, rest sourced from reference TRBV19 and TRBJ1-1, is DGGITQSPKYLFRKEGQNVTLSCEQNLNHDAMYWYRQDPGQGLRLIYYSQIVNDFQKGDIAEGYSVSREKKESFPLTVTSAQKNPTAFYLCASSIRPTAHTEAFFGQGTRLTVV.

V is TRBV5-1 and J is TRBJ1-4, with D possibly being TRBD1 (5 bases). Germline V gene sequence: CDR1 SGHRS, CDR2 YFSETQ. The CDR3 contains 14 residues. Trimming stripped 3 bases from V and 4 bases from J, with 10 bases between. CDR3 sequence reads: CASSSDSGNEKLFF. The CDR3 DNA reads as TGCGCCAGCAGCTCTGACAGCGGTAATGAAAAACTGTTTTTT.

This clone is a singleton in its sample. The chain recombines TRBV6-1 with TRBJ2-2, with D hard to call. CDR1 is MNHNS, CDR2 SASEGT, per germline. The CDR3 has 16 amino acids. V lost 0 bases, J lost 7 bases, and 15 bases lay in between. The CDR3 reads CASSEATWLDVGELFF. CDR3 bases: TGTGCCAGCAGTGAAGCAACGTGGCTCGATGTCGGGGAGCTGTTTTTT.

V gene TRBV7-8 combines with J gene TRBJ2-3, with 7 nucleotides matching TRBD1. The V gene end was trimmed by 2 bases and the J gene end by 2 bases; junction bases not matched to a gene: 7. Germline V gene lookup returns CDR1 SGHVS and CDR2 FQNEAQ. The CDR3 is 16 residues long. CDR3 DNA: TGTGCCAGCAGCTTATTTGGGCAGGGGGACACAGATACGCAGTATTTT. Protein sequence: CASSLFGQGDTDTQYF. Full variable domain (missing parts from reference TRBV7-8 and TRBJ2-3): GAGVSQSPRYKVAKRGQDVALRCDPISGHVSLFWYQQALGQGPEFLTYFQNEAQLDKSGLPSDRFFAERPEGSVSTLKIQRTQQEDSAVYLCASSLFGQGDTDTQYFGPGTRLTVL.

J is TRBJ1-1 and V is TRBV28; possibly TRBD1 for D (6 bases). The germline V gene encodes CDR1 MDHEN and CDR2 SYDVKM. This CDR3 has 15 residues. The germline V and J ends were trimmed by 2 bases and 4 bases, with 14 bases remaining between them. This CDR3 is CASSLAGQTRTEAFF. DNA for the CDR3: TGTGCCAGCAGTTTAGCAGGACAGACCCGCACTGAAGCTTTCTTT.

The chain carries TRBV4-1 and TRBJ2-7; D is unresolved. V lost 0 bases, J lost 2 bases, and 11 bases lay in between. CDR3 length: 15 residues. Germline V gives CDR1 MGHRA, CDR2 YSYEKL. CDR3 coding DNA: TGCGCCAGCAGCCAAGATACGAGCTTCACCTACGAGCAGTACTTC. This sequence encodes CASSQDTSFTYEQYF.

The chain recombines TRBV28 with TRBJ2-1; TRBD2 matches 8 bases. The ends lost 8 bases at V and 9 bases at J; junction bases unmatched: 18. The CDR3 has 16 residues. Germline loops: CDR1 MDHEN, CDR2 SYDVKM. CDR3 bases: TGTGCCAGCCCACATGGGAAGCGGGAGTCGGGGGGTGAGCAGTTCTTC. As protein: CASPHGKRESGGEQFF.

The chain is built from TRBV7-8 and TRBJ2-5, with 7 bases fitting TRBD2. The ends lost 1 base at V and 4 bases at J; junction bases unmatched: 6. CDR3 size: 15 residues. Germline-derived CDR1 and CDR2 are SGHVS and FQNEAQ. CDR3 in DNA: TGTGCCAGCAGCTTAGGACCAGCGGGATTAGAGACCCAGTACTTC. Amino acid sequence: CASSLGPAGLETQYF.

Written as DNA, the CDR3 is TGTGCCAGCAGTTACGATCTAGCGGGTGCCTACAATGAGCAGTTCTTC. This sequence encodes CASSYDLAGAYNEQFF. V usage is TRBV6-5 and J usage is TRBJ2-1, with 8 bases aligning to TRBD2. With 2 bases clipped from V and 2 bases from J, the junction kept 5 bases outside the gene matches. This CDR3 spans 16 amino acids. CDR1 and CDR2 from the germline V gene are MNHEY and SVGAGI.

The CDR3 sequence: CASSLSALSPLHF. DNA of the CDR3: TGTGCCAGCAGTTTATCAGCGTTGTCCCCCCTCCACTTT. The V gene is TRBV27, the J gene TRBJ1-6, with D unresolved. V was pared by 0 bases and J by 13 bases, with 10 bases between. Germline CDR1 reads MNHEY; CDR2 reads SMNVEV (reference sequence). This CDR3 is 13 amino acids long.

On this clone: Other nucleotide sequences from this sample produce the same CDR3. The chain has TRBV5-4 and TRBJ2-1; D gene uncertain. The germline V and J ends were trimmed by 4 bases and 9 bases, with 8 bases remaining between them. CDR1 and CDR2 (germline): SGHNT, YYREEE (reference sequence). This CDR3 is 11 amino acids long. CDR3 loop: CASSTMGEQFF. CDR3 coding DNA: TGTGCCAGCAGCACCATGGGTGAGCAGTTCTTC.

This sequence joins TRBV9 and TRBJ1-1; TRBD1 might be the D (5 bases). The CDR3 has 15 amino acids. Germline V CDR1 and CDR2: SGDLS, YYNGEE. The germline V and J ends were trimmed by 0 bases and 1 base, with 10 bases remaining between them. For the CDR3, the DNA is TGTGCCAGCAGCGTAGGGGGCAGTCCGAACACTGAAGCTTTCTTT. This translates into CASSVGGSPNTEAFF.

Worth noting for this clone: Other nucleotide sequences from this sample produce the same CDR3. Here the CDR3 reads CASSVAGTGIGYTF. The DNA of the CDR3 is TGTGCCAGCAGCGTAGCAGGGACAGGGATTGGCTACACCTTC. The chain combines TRBV9 with TRBJ1-2; 9 nucleotides line up with TRBD1. Germline V gives CDR1 SGDLS, CDR2 YYNGEE. Trimming cost V 0 bases and J 7 bases; bases outside gene matches: 4. There are 14 residues in the CDR3.

The gene calls are TRBV28 and TRBJ2-7; D not resolved. Trimming stripped 5 bases from V and 2 bases from J, with 7 bases between. Germline assignment: CDR1 MDHEN and CDR2 SYDVKM. CDR3 length: 12 amino acids. CDR3 in DNA: TGTGCCAGCAGTCGTCCTCCCTACGAGCAGTACTTC. Translation gives CASSRPPYEQYF.

The CDR3 bases are TGTGCCAGCAGTTACCCGGGGTTGACTGAAGCTTTCTTT. This sequence encodes CASSYPGLTEAFF. The rearrangement joins TRBV6-5 to TRBJ1-1; D gene uncertain. The CDR3 contains 13 residues. V was cut by 2 bases and J by 5 bases, with 9 bases left in between. Germline lookup yields CDR1 MNHEY and CDR2 SVGAGI.

V usage is TRBV7-9 and J usage is TRBJ2-4; perhaps D is TRBD1 or TRBD2 (6 bases each). The CDR3 is 15 amino acids. V lost 5 bases and J lost 8, with 19 bases in between. Germline CDR1 and CDR2: SEHNR and FQNEAQ (reference sequence). The CDR3 reads CASSPGDTRVDIQYF. The DNA for the CDR3 is TGTGCCAGCAGCCCGGGGGACACCCGAGTGGACATTCAGTACTTC.

V and J are TRBV5-1 and TRBJ2-7, with a tentative D call TRBD1 (5 bases). Germline CDR1 is SGHRS and CDR2 is YFSETQ. V lost 1 base, J lost 3 bases, and 8 bases lay in between. CDR3 length equals 13 residues. CDR3 nucleotide sequence: TGCGCCAGCAGCTTGTCACAGGACTACGAGCAGTACTTC. This translates into CASSLSQDYEQYF. Filled out from reference TRBV5-1 and TRBJ2-7, the complete variable domain reads KAGVTQTPRYLIKTRGQQVTLSCSPISGHRSVSWYQQTPGQGLQFLFEYFSETQRNKGNFPGRFSGRQFSNSRSEMNVSTLELGDSALYLCASSLSQDYEQYFGPGTRLTVT.

This clone has only one observation. This rearrangement joins TRBV11-1 to TRBJ2-1; TRBD2 agrees at 8 bases. The CDR3 is 15 amino acids. Trimming took 5 bases from V and 7 from J; bases not matched to a gene: 10. The germline V gene has CDR1 SGHAT and CDR2 FQDESV (reference sequence). The CDR3 nucleotides are TGTGCCAGCAGCCCGTTAGCGGGACGTGGAAATGAGCAGTTCTTC. It encodes CASSPLAGRGNEQFF.